The rows below give T cell receptor beta chains drawn from one sample of a study of Ad26.COV2.S vaccination and SARS-CoV-2 variants. Measured with immunoSEQ multiplex PCR; TCRdb has only the in-frame clones, and not every one. The sample holds about 350,000 clones, around 92% seen once. This specimen was peripheral blood, taken after recovery from COVID-19. Every receptor here comes from a human donor who had recovered from COVID-19. Each CDR3 is given with its conserved first and last residue. A D gene is named only where the DNA matches it firmly. Not every row has a clone size; where given, it reads once, few, many or a size class.

clone size	V gene	D gene	J gene	CDR3 DNA	CDR3 protein
-	TRBV7-8	TRBD2	TRBJ2-7	TGTGCCAGCAGCTTTTCCGCGAAGTGGCGGGGGGAGCAGTACTTC	CASSFSAKWRGEQYF
-	TRBV29-1	-	TRBJ1-1	TGCAGCGTTGCTGGTTTGGGCACTGAAGCTTTCTTT	CSVAGLGTEAFF
once	TRBV2	-	TRBJ1-2	TGTGCCAGCAGTGAACTTACTAACTATGGCTACACCTTC	CASSELTNYGYTF
-	TRBV11-2	-	TRBJ1-1	TGTGCCAGCAGCTTATTGTTCAGGGTGGACACTGAAGCTTTCTTT	CASSLLFRVDTEAFF
-	TRBV5-8	-	TRBJ2-4	TGTGCCAGCAGCTTGGGCAGGGCCTGGGACATTCAGTACTTC	CASSLGRAWDIQYF
-	TRBV24-1	-	TRBJ1-5	TGTGCCACCAGTGGGTCGTTAAGCAATCAGCCCCAGCATTTT	CATSGSLSNQPQHF
-	TRBV10-1	-	TRBJ2-7	TGCGCCAGCAGTGGCGGCCTATCCTACGAGCAGTACTTC	CASSGGLSYEQYF
-	TRBV6-6	-	TRBJ1-3	TGTGCCAGCAGTTACCTGGGACGGACGAGCGGAAACACCATATATTTT	CASSYLGRTSGNTIYF
-	TRBV5-4	TRBD1	TRBJ2-2	TGTGCCAGCAGCTCCGGACAGGGAAACACCGGGGAGCTGTTTTTT	CASSSGQGNTGELFF
once	TRBV14	TRBD1	TRBJ1-3	TGTGCCAGCAGCCATGGGAGGGGGCCTGGAAACACCATATATTTT	CASSHGRGPGNTIYF
-	TRBV3-1/TRBV3-2	-	TRBJ1-1	TGTGCCAGCAGCCCTAGCCACCAGGCGGCATCTGAAGCTTTCTTT	CASSPSHQAASEAFF
-	TRBV5-1	TRBD1	TRBJ2-7	TGCGCCAGCAGCGTCCGGGACAGGGATTTGGACGAGCAGTACTTC	CASSVRDRDLDEQYF
-	TRBV15	-	TRBJ1-2	TGTGCCACCAGCAGAGAGTTGTCCGATCCTTCGGGTGGCTACACCTTC	CATSRELSDPSGGYTF
-	TRBV12-3/TRBV12-4	-	TRBJ1-2	TGTGCCACAGCCCAAGGGCAGGGGAATGGCTACACCTTC	CATAQGQGNGYTF
-	TRBV20-1	-	TRBJ1-2	TGCAGTGCTAGTGAGGGGGGTGGGTACTATGGCTACACCTTC	CSASEGGGYYGYTF
-	TRBV6-6	-	TRBJ1-4	TGTGCCAGCAGCTGGGACTTAAATGAAAAACTGTTTTTT	CASSWDLNEKLFF
-	TRBV19	TRBD1	TRBJ2-2	TGTGCCAGTAGTATGGGGACAGAAAACACCGGGGAGCTGTTTTTT	CASSMGTENTGELFF
few	TRBV4-2	TRBD1	TRBJ1-3	TGTGCCAGCAGCCGCCCGGGACAGGTACGAACCATATATTTT	CASSRPGQVRTIYF
-	TRBV6-2/TRBV6-3	TRBD1	TRBJ1-2	TGTGCCAGCAGTTACTCGACAGGGAACTATGGCTACACCTTC	CASSYSTGNYGYTF
-	TRBV3-1/TRBV3-2	TRBD2	TRBJ2-2	TGTGCCAGCAGCCAAGATCGAGTAGCGGGGGGGCCGCGCACCGGGGAGCTGTTTTTT	CASSQDRVAGGPRTGELFF
once	TRBV3-1/TRBV3-2	-	TRBJ1-2	TGTGCCAGCAGCCCCGGGCAGGGTGTTGTGGGCTACACCTTC	CASSPGQGVVGYTF
-	TRBV25-1	-	TRBJ1-2	TGTGCCAGCAGTGAAATCTTGGGCAGCGTGCAGCGTTACACCTTC	CASSEILGSVQRYTF
-	TRBV12-3/TRBV12-4	-	TRBJ2-1	TGTGCCAGCAGTTCCACAGGGCGGAATGAGCAGTTCTTC	CASSSTGRNEQFF
-	TRBV5-4	-	TRBJ2-7	TGTGCCAGCAGCTTGGGAGGGGCCCACCACGAGCAGTACTTC	CASSLGGAHHEQYF
-	TRBV10-1	TRBD2	TRBJ2-7	TGCGCCAGCAGTGAGGGGGCTAGCGGCTACGAGCAGTACTTC	CASSEGASGYEQYF
-	TRBV12-3/TRBV12-4	TRBD1	TRBJ1-2	TGTGCCAGCAGTCAGGACAGGGCAGGTGGCTACACCTTC	CASSQDRAGGYTF
-	TRBV15	-	TRBJ2-2	TGTGCCACCAGCAGAGGATACAGGGTCGGCCCAAACACCGGGGAGCTGTTTTTT	CATSRGYRVGPNTGELFF
-	TRBV6-5	-	TRBJ2-3	TGTGCCAGCAGTTACTCGCAGGGTGGGACAGATACGCAGTATTTT	CASSYSQGGTDTQYF
-	TRBV21-1	-	TRBJ2-5	TGTGCCAGCAGGGGATCGACAGGGTGGGAGACCCAGTACTTC	CASRGSTGWETQYF
-	TRBV10-3	TRBD1	TRBJ2-1	TGTGCCATCAGTTTGACAGGGGGCGCGAAGAGTGAGCAGTTCTTC	CAISLTGGAKSEQFF
-	TRBV7-9	-	TRBJ2-7	TGTGCCAGCAGCTTAATGGCTCAGGGACCCTACGAGCAGTACTTC	CASSLMAQGPYEQYF
-	TRBV6-5	-	TRBJ1-6	TGTGCCAGCAGTTACGCCGACAGGATCCAATCACCCCTCCACTTT	CASSYADRIQSPLHF
-	TRBV27	-	TRBJ1-6	TGTGCCAGCAGTTTCGGGGTAAAGTCACCCCTCCACTTT	CASSFGVKSPLHF
once	TRBV6-5	TRBD1	TRBJ1-3	TGTGCCAGCAGTTACCAGGGGGTTTACGGAAACACCATATATTTT	CASSYQGVYGNTIYF
-	TRBV12-3/TRBV12-4	-	TRBJ2-3	TGTGCCAGCAGTCGGGCCGATACGCAGTATTTT	CASSRADTQYF
-	TRBV19	TRBD1	TRBJ1-5	TGTGCCAGTAGTATAGATCCAGGGGGTATCCATCAGCCCCAGCATTTT	CASSIDPGGIHQPQHF
-	TRBV5-4	TRBD2	TRBJ2-1	TGTGCCAGCAGCTTCGACAAGTGGGGGGGCTCCTACAATGAGCAGTTCTTC	CASSFDKWGGSYNEQFF
-	TRBV7-2	-	TRBJ2-3	TGTGCCAGCAGCTTACTTAGTCCGGGGGCTTATACGCAGTATTTT	CASSLLSPGAYTQYF
-	TRBV10-2	-	TRBJ1-5	TGCGCCAGTAATCAGGGCCCCATCAATCAGCCCCAGCATTTT	CASNQGPINQPQHF
-	TRBV5-6	TRBD2	TRBJ2-2	TGTGCCAGCAGCTTGGGAATAGCGGGGAGAACCGGGGAGCTGTTTTTT	CASSLGIAGRTGELFF
-	TRBV9	TRBD2	TRBJ2-1	TGTGCCAGCAGCGAGGAACTAGCGGGGAGAGAGCAGTTCTTC	CASSEELAGREQFF
-	TRBV18	-	TRBJ1-2	TGTGCCAGCTCACCGGTGAGGTCAGAAGGCTACACCTTC	CASSPVRSEGYTF
-	TRBV5-4	TRBD2	TRBJ2-7	TGTGCCAGCCGCCCCGTGGCGGGGGGTTACGAGCAGTACTTC	CASRPVAGGYEQYF
-	TRBV3-1/TRBV3-2	-	TRBJ2-1	TGTGCCAGCAGCCAGGAGTCGTCTTGGGATGAGCAGTTCTTC	CASSQESSWDEQFF
-	TRBV7-8	-	TRBJ1-5	TGTGCCAGCAGCTTAGCGAACTTAGGGGTCACGCGCGATCAGCCCCAGCATTTT	CASSLANLGVTRDQPQHF
-	TRBV5-6	-	TRBJ1-6	TGTGCCAGCAGTTCTTGGAATCGTGGAATAGGTTCACCCCTCCACTTT	CASSSWNRGIGSPLHF
-	TRBV2	TRBD1	TRBJ2-7	TGTGCCAGCAGTGGGAGGGACAGGGGGGCCGAGCAGTACTTC	CASSGRDRGAEQYF
-	TRBV20-1	-	TRBJ2-7	TGCAGTGCTAGCAGCCCGGGGTGGCAGTACTTC	CSASSPGWQYF
-	TRBV5-8	-	TRBJ2-7	TGTGCCAGCAGCTTGGGCGGTTTCTACGAGCAGTACTTC	CASSLGGFYEQYF
-	TRBV6-5	-	TRBJ2-7	TGTGCCAGCAGTTACTACAGGGGAGGGAACGAGCAGTACTTC	CASSYYRGGNEQYF
-	TRBV19	-	TRBJ1-5	TGTGCCAGTAGTATACCACAGGGATTCAATCAGCCCCAGCATTTT	CASSIPQGFNQPQHF
once	TRBV6-4	TRBD1	TRBJ2-1	TGTGCCAGCAGTGACCTCATTCAGGGGGATCACAATGAGCAGTTCTTC	CASSDLIQGDHNEQFF
-	TRBV5-6	TRBD1	TRBJ1-1	TGTGCCAGCAGCCGGACAGGGAGGAACACTGAAGCTTTCTTT	CASSRTGRNTEAFF
once	TRBV5-1	TRBD1	TRBJ1-2	TGCGCCAGCAGGGGACAGCCACTATCTAACTATGGCTACACCTTC	CASRGQPLSNYGYTF
-	TRBV19	-	TRBJ1-3	TGTGCCAGTAGCCCCTGGGGACAAGGAAACACCATATATTTT	CASSPWGQGNTIYF
-	TRBV5-5	-	TRBJ2-7	TGTGCCAGCAGCTTGCGGGACACCCGATACTCCTACGAGCAGTACTTC	CASSLRDTRYSYEQYF
-	TRBV5-1	TRBD1	TRBJ2-2	TGCGCCAGCAGCTTACGGACAGGGCCCGACACCGGGGAGCTGTTTTTT	CASSLRTGPDTGELFF
-	TRBV5-1	-	TRBJ2-3	TGCGCCAGTTCCTCTGGGCCTAGCACAGATACGCAGTATTTT	CASSSGPSTDTQYF